Listed below are T cell receptor beta chains from one sample, sequenced in a study of cytomegalovirus exposure and HLA in healthy donors. TCRdb's table, derived via immunoSEQ multiplex PCR, lists solely in-frame clones and lacks some. The sample contains around 130,000 clones, more than 75% of which appear only once. Sequenced sample: PBMCs. These receptors originate from a woman in her twenties or thirties in good health and CMV-seronegative. CDR3s include the opening cysteine and the closing phenylalanine or tryptophan. Fields, in order: V gene, D gene, J gene, clone size, CDR3 protein, CDR3 DNA. D genes are given only for firm matches. The size entry is marked missing in some rows and otherwise reads once, few, many or a size class.

>TRBV7-9|TRBD1|TRBJ2-7|few
CAGQGAYEQYF
TGTGCCGGGCAGGGGGCCTACGAGCAGTACTTC
>TRBV10-1|TRBD1|TRBJ2-3|-
CASSGQGTDTQYF
TGCGCCAGCAGTGGACAGGGGACAGATACGCAGTATTTT
>TRBV7-2|-|TRBJ2-7|-
CASSLRGGSYEQYF
TGTGCCAGCAGCTTAAGGGGGGGTTCCTACGAGCAGTACTTC
>TRBV5-6|-|TRBJ2-2|-
CASSSAGELFF
TGTGCCAGCAGCTCAGCCGGGGAGCTGTTTTTT
>TRBV12-2|-|TRBJ2-7|-
CASRPPTKHGEDPYEQYF
TGTGCAAGTCGCCCCCCTACTAAACACGGGGAGGACCCCTACGAGCAGTACTTC
>TRBV12-5|TRBD2|TRBJ2-4|few
CASGLLTGTSDIQYF
TGTGCTAGTGGTTTGCTCACCGGGACTAGCGACATTCAGTACTTC
>TRBV7-8|-|TRBJ2-7|-
CASSDDAGRYEQYF
TGTGCCAGCAGCGATGACGCAGGGCGCTACGAGCAGTACTTC
>TRBV10-1|TRBD1|TRBJ2-7|-
CANRDRGYEQYF
TGCGCCAACCGGGACAGGGGTTACGAGCAGTACTTC
>TRBV27|TRBD1|TRBJ1-1|-
CASSDRGNTEAFF
TGTGCCAGCAGCGACAGGGGGAACACTGAAGCTTTCTTT
>TRBV11-2|TRBD1|TRBJ1-2|-
CASRIRDSPYGYTF
TGTGCCAGCAGAATACGGGACAGCCCCTATGGCTACACCTTC
>TRBV19|TRBD1|TRBJ1-5|-
CASSIMGTGGNQPQHF
TGTGCCAGTAGTATCATGGGGACAGGGGGCAATCAGCCCCAGCATTTT
>TRBV9|TRBD1|TRBJ1-2|-
CASSQRPTGQGVDGYTF
TGTGCCAGCAGCCAACGTCCCACGGGGCAGGGGGTGGATGGCTACACCTTC
>TRBV18|-|TRBJ1-2|-
CASSSAGINYGYTF
TGTGCCAGCTCCTCCGCAGGGATAAACTATGGCTACACCTTC
>TRBV30|-|TRBJ2-5|-
CAWSVGELVQTQYF
TGTGCCTGGAGTGTCGGTGAGCTTGTTCAGACCCAGTACTTC
>TRBV10-3|TRBD1|TRBJ1-6|-
CAISESGGQGFGLVSPLHF
TGTGCCATCAGTGAGTCAGGGGGACAGGGTTTCGGCCTAGTTTCACCCCTCCACTTT
>TRBV6-5|-|TRBJ2-5|-
CASGPGPGETQYF
TGTGCCAGCGGCCCTGGCCCCGGGGAGACCCAGTACTTC
>TRBV4-1|-|TRBJ2-7|-
CASSQVGQGPEQYF
TGCGCCAGCAGCCAAGTGGGCCAGGGTCCCGAGCAGTACTTC
>TRBV4-3|TRBD1|TRBJ2-7|-
CASSQAGTGDQNEQYF
TGCGCCAGCAGCCAGGCCGGGACAGGGGATCAGAACGAGCAGTACTTC
>TRBV9|TRBD2|TRBJ2-3|-
CASSVEGLAGGPQADTQYF
TGTGCCAGCAGCGTAGAGGGACTAGCGGGGGGGCCTCAAGCAGATACGCAGTATTTT
>TRBV5-1|-|TRBJ2-5|-
CASSLESRREETQYF
TGCGCCAGCAGCTTGGAATCCCGCAGGGAAGAGACCCAGTACTTC
>TRBV5-4|TRBD1|TRBJ2-1|-
CATLPGTGLYNEQFF
TGTGCCACTTTGCCCGGGACAGGTCTTTACAATGAGCAGTTCTTC
>TRBV28|TRBD2|TRBJ2-5|-
CASSLIAGGQETQYF
TGTGCCAGCAGTTTGATAGCGGGGGGACAAGAGACCCAGTACTTC
>TRBV25-1|-|TRBJ2-2|-
CASTPGAAGELFF
TGTGCCAGCACTCCTGGGGCGGCCGGGGAGCTGTTTTTT
>TRBV10-3|-|TRBJ2-3|-
CASAASTDTQYF
TGTGCCAGTGCGGCTAGCACAGATACGCAGTATTTT
>TRBV5-1|TRBD1|TRBJ1-6|-
CASSVGGQGAGPLHF
TGCGCCAGCAGCGTGGGGGGACAGGGGGCTGGACCCCTCCACTTT
>TRBV4-3|TRBD2|TRBJ2-2|-
CASSQDVGGGYTGELFF
TGCGCCAGCAGCCAAGATGTAGGCGGGGGTTACACCGGGGAGCTGTTTTTT
>TRBV27|-|TRBJ1-2|-
CASSPTWSRGGYGYTF
TGTGCCAGCAGTCCAACCTGGAGCAGGGGCGGCTATGGCTACACCTTC
>TRBV18|-|TRBJ2-3|once
CASSPFTDTQYF
TGTGCCAGCTCCCCCTTCACAGATACGCAGTATTTT
>TRBV5-1|-|TRBJ2-3|-
CASSARVLGGDTQYF
TGCGCCAGCAGCGCGCGGGTCTTAGGAGGAGATACGCAGTATTTT
>TRBV7-3|TRBD2|TRBJ2-1|-
CASSLERGVYNEQFF
TGTGCCAGCAGCTTAGAGCGGGGCGTCTACAATGAGCAGTTCTTC
>TRBV5-6|-|TRBJ2-7|-
CASVGVHEQYF
TGTGCCAGCGTCGGGGTCCACGAGCAGTACTTC
>TRBV7-9|-|TRBJ1-4|-
CASSQGTNEKLFF
TGTGCCAGCAGCCAGGGTACTAATGAAAAACTGTTTTTT
>TRBV5-6|TRBD1|TRBJ2-2|-
CASSRTGTGELFF
TGTGCCAGCAGCCGGACAGGCACCGGGGAGCTGTTTTTT
>TRBV10-2|TRBD1|TRBJ1-2|-
CASSEDRANYGYTF
TGCGCCAGCAGTGAAGACAGGGCTAACTATGGCTACACCTTC
>TRBV6-5|-|TRBJ1-2|-
CASSYPGGLEGYTF
TGTGCCAGCAGTTACCCGGGGGGCTTGGAAGGCTACACCTTC
>TRBV4-3|TRBD1|TRBJ2-7|once
CASSLGTEAYEQYF
TGCGCCAGCAGCCTCGGGACAGAAGCCTACGAGCAGTACTTC
>TRBV10-3|TRBD2|TRBJ2-6|-
CAIMGTKIPTGGVLVLTF
TGTGCCATCATGGGGACCAAAATCCCGACGGGAGGGGTTCTCGTCCTGACTTTC
>TRBV5-1|-|TRBJ2-7|-
CASSLSIDSYEQYF
TGCGCCAGCAGCCTTTCTATTGACTCCTACGAGCAGTACTTC
>TRBV6-1|-|TRBJ1-3|-
CASNNPGSGNTIYF
TGTGCCAGCAATAACCCCGGCTCTGGAAACACCATATATTTT